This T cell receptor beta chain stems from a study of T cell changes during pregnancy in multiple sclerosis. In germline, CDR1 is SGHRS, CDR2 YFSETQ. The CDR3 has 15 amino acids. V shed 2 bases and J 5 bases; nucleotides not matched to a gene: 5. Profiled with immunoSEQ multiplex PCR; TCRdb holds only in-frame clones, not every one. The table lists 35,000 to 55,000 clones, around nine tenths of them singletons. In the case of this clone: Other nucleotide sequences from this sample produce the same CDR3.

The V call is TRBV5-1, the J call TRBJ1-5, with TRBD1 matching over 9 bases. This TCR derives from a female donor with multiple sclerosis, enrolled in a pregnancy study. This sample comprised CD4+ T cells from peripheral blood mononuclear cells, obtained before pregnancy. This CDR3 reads CASSLRTGGDQPQHF. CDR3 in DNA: TGCGCCAGCAGCTTAAGAACAGGGGGCGATCAGCCCCAGCATTTT.